This entry is about one T cell receptor (beta chain). Antigen unknown. Sequencing ends 3 residues short of the CDR3 end; the germline J gene provides the rest. Prevalent HPV16 infections were excluded; only incident single HPV16 infections included. Cervical HPV DNA detected by MY09/MY11 PCR, typed by dot-blot. Method: immunoSEQ multiplex PCR; TCRdb's copy keeps in-frame clones and lacks some. The table for this sample gives about 35,000 clones. The data originate from a study of T cells in women clearing cervical HPV infection. Study-wide findings and caveats: Repertoire richness, not evenness, was significantly elevated in CIN3+ cases versus controls.

The CDR3 loop spans 16 amino acids. V lost 1 base and J lost 1; bases outside the gene matches: 6. The germline CDR1 and CDR2 sequences are SGHRS and YFSETQ. The source is a woman aged 18 to 75 with a cervical HPV16 infection that either progressed to CIN3+ or cleared (not recorded which). The sequencing sample was made of blood buffy coat. The chain is built from TRBV5-1 and TRBJ1-1; 8 nucleotides align to TRBD1. Partial CDR3 DNA: TGCGCCAGCAGCTTGTCGACAGGGGCCGGGAACACTGAA. Protein: CASSLSTGAGNTE. The complete CDR3 sequence is CASSLSTGAGNTEAFF.